The rows below give T cell receptor beta chains drawn from one sample of a study of blood T cell repertoires in COVID-19. TCRdb's table, derived via immunoSEQ multiplex PCR, lists solely in-frame clones and lacks some. The data hold 200,000 or so clones, with 84% observed a single time. Sequenced material: peripheral blood. These receptor sequences come from a man in his forties who had recovered from COVID-19. Each CDR3 is given with its conserved first and last residue. The order of the fields is V gene, D gene, J gene, clone size, CDR3 DNA, CDR3 protein. The D gene is left open where the match is weak. Size values are once, few and many counts, or a class for expanded clones, and some rows have none.

>TRBV5-6|-|TRBJ2-2|-
TGTGCCAGCAGCTTTTTGCGCAGGGAGAACACCGGGGAGCTGTTTTTT
CASSFLRRENTGELFF
>TRBV5-1|TRBD2|TRBJ2-3|-
TGCGCCAGCAGAGATGGGACTAGCGTGGCAGATACGCAGTATTTT
CASRDGTSVADTQYF
>TRBV6-2/TRBV6-3|-|TRBJ2-2|-
TGTGCCAGCACCCCCACGCTCGGGAAGTCTTGGGCCGGGGAGCTGTTTTTT
CASTPTLGKSWAGELFF
>TRBV11-3|TRBD1|TRBJ2-1|-
TGTGCCAGCAGCGGAGTTGGCAGGGGGAGCTCCTACAATGAGCAGTTCTTC
CASSGVGRGSSYNEQFF
>TRBV18|TRBD1|TRBJ2-3|once
TGTGCCAGCTCACCTGACCGGGACAGGGTCGGAGATACGCAGTATTTT
CASSPDRDRVGDTQYF
>TRBV11-2|TRBD2|TRBJ2-5|once
TGTGCCAGCAGCCGGACAGCGGGGGGGCCGGAGACCCAGTACTTC
CASSRTAGGPETQYF
>TRBV11-3|-|TRBJ2-7|-
TGTGCCAGCAGCCTTGACACGGAGCAGTACTTC
CASSLDTEQYF
>TRBV6-6|TRBD2|TRBJ2-6|-
TGTGCCAGCAGCTCACAACCGGGACTAGCACAATCCTCTGGGGCCAACGTCCTGACTTTC
CASSSQPGLAQSSGANVLTF
>TRBV30|-|TRBJ2-7|-
TGTGCCTGGAGTCTACGGGACGAGCAGTACTTC
CAWSLRDEQYF
>TRBV27|TRBD2|TRBJ2-7|-
TGTGCCAGCAGCCGGGGGGGAGACTACGAGCAGTACTTC
CASSRGGDYEQYF
>TRBV9|TRBD1|TRBJ1-2|-
TGTGCCAGCAGCGTAGCGGGACAGGGCTATGGCTACACCTTC
CASSVAGQGYGYTF
>TRBV7-9|TRBD1|TRBJ1-1|once
TGTGCCAGCAGCTTGGGACAGGCGAACACTGAAGCTTTCTTT
CASSLGQANTEAFF
>TRBV6-6|-|TRBJ1-4|-
TGTGCCAGCAGTTACGCAGGGAAGGAAAAACTGTTTTTT
CASSYAGKEKLFF
>TRBV2|-|TRBJ2-2|-
TGTGCCATCGTACAGGTCGACACCGGGGAGCTGTTTTTT
CAIVQVDTGELFF
>TRBV13|-|TRBJ1-1|-
TGTGCCAGCAGCCATGGGGGGGTCATGAACACTGAAGCTTTCTTT
CASSHGGVMNTEAFF
>TRBV11-3|-|TRBJ1-1|-
TGTGCCAGCAGCTTAGTGGCAGGAGGGAACACTGAAGCTTTCTTT
CASSLVAGGNTEAFF
>TRBV5-6|TRBD2|TRBJ2-1|few
TGTGCCAGCAGCAAAAGGCTAGCGGGAGTTTTAGATGAGCAGTTCTTC
CASSKRLAGVLDEQFF
>TRBV19|TRBD2|TRBJ2-7|-
TGTGCCAGTAGTATCCGTGCGGGAGTCGGCGAGCAGTACTTC
CASSIRAGVGEQYF
>TRBV28|-|TRBJ1-4|-
TGTGCCAGCAGCCAACCTCGCATGGGCCTAGGAAGCGGTGAAAAACTGTTTTTT
CASSQPRMGLGSGEKLFF
>TRBV3-1/TRBV3-2|TRBD2|TRBJ2-1|once
TGTGCCAGCAGCCAAGGAGAACTAGCGGGGAGGAATGAGCAGTTCTTC
CASSQGELAGRNEQFF
>TRBV27|-|TRBJ1-6|-
TGTGCCAGCGCGGCTCGCTCCTATAATTCACCCCTCCACTTT
CASAARSYNSPLHF
>TRBV7-2|TRBD1|TRBJ1-1|-
TGTGCCAGCAGGCTCCATAGCAGGGGGGATGAAGCTTTCTTT
CASRLHSRGDEAFF
>TRBV29-1|-|TRBJ1-1|few
TGCAGCGTCCGAATGAGACAGGACCCGGACACTGAAGCTTTCTTT
CSVRMRQDPDTEAFF
>TRBV4-3|-|TRBJ2-4|-
TGCGCCAGCAGCCAAGGGAGACGGTCGGACATTCAGTACTTC
CASSQGRRSDIQYF
>TRBV5-5|TRBD1|TRBJ2-7|-
TGTGCCAGCAGCTTAGGACAGGGTGAATCCTACGAGCAGTACTTC
CASSLGQGESYEQYF
>TRBV6-2/TRBV6-3|TRBD2|TRBJ2-3|-
TGTGCCAGCAGCCTAACGACTAGCGGCACAGATACGCAGTATTTT
CASSLTTSGTDTQYF
>TRBV20-1|-|TRBJ1-2|-
TGCAGTGCTAGTCATCGACTCTCATATGGCTACACCTTC
CSASHRLSYGYTF
>TRBV5-4|-|TRBJ1-6|-
TGTGCCAGCAGCGGGGACTATTCAAATTCACCCCTCCACTTT
CASSGDYSNSPLHF
>TRBV6-2/TRBV6-3|-|TRBJ2-7|-
TGTGCCAGCAGCCCCCACCAGGAGCAGTACTTC
CASSPHQEQYF
>TRBV4-1|-|TRBJ1-1|few
TGCGCCAGCAGCCAAGATCTGGAGCTCATGAACACTGAAGCTTTCTTT
CASSQDLELMNTEAFF
>TRBV3-1/TRBV3-2|TRBD1|TRBJ1-2|-
TGTGCCAGCAGCCAAGAGGGACAGTCCTATGGCTACACCTTC
CASSQEGQSYGYTF
>TRBV5-8|-|TRBJ1-2|few
TGTGCCAGCAGCTTGGCCGCCGCAGGGTACTATGGCTACACCTTC
CASSLAAAGYYGYTF
>TRBV19|TRBD1|TRBJ1-2|once
TGTGCCAGTAGTAACCGACAGGGGTACTATGGCTACACCTTC
CASSNRQGYYGYTF
>TRBV5-6|-|TRBJ1-6|-
TGTGCCAGCAGCTCGAAGACAGGTGCCTCGAAACCCCTCCACTTT
CASSSKTGASKPLHF
>TRBV2|-|TRBJ1-2|-
TGTGCCAGCAGTGAGGGGGCGCGAGGCTATGGCTACACCTTC
CASSEGARGYGYTF
>TRBV7-8|TRBD2|TRBJ2-1|-
TGTGCCAGCAGCCCGGGACTAGCGGCCTACAATGAGCAGTTCTTC
CASSPGLAAYNEQFF
>TRBV15|-|TRBJ1-1|-
TGTGCCACCAGCACCTTTACGGGGGGTGGGACTGAAGCTTTCTTT
CATSTFTGGGTEAFF